Presented here are 12 T cell receptor beta chains from one specimen sequenced in a study of CD8 T cells in Susac syndrome. RNA amounts of about 0.5 to 1 ug underwent reverse transcription with random hexamers. TCRdb reprocessed the immunoSEQ multiplex PCR reads with MiXCR, giving one entry per CDR3 protein. The table has about 69,000 distinct CDR3 sequences, roughly 91% seen once. Specimen: CD8+ T cells from PBMCs. These receptors were collected from a human donor with multiple sclerosis.

The chain combines TRBV10-2 with TRBJ1-1; 7 nucleotides agree with TRBD1. This CDR3 comprises 11 residues. CDR1 and CDR2 from the germline V gene are WSHSY and SAAADI. Trimming removed 7 bases from V and 6 bases from J; junction bases left unmatched: 2. For the CDR3, the DNA is TGCGCCAGCAACGACAGGGCTGAAGCTTTCTTT. Protein sequence: CASNDRAEAFF.

The chain uses TRBV7-3 and TRBJ2-1; unclear D gene. Germline loops: CDR1 SGHTA, CDR2 FQGTGA. The V gene lost 3 bases and the J gene lost 0 bases, with 9 bases spanning the gap. This CDR3 region has 15 residues. CDR3 in DNA: TGTGCCAGCAGCTTCGGCGCCGTCTCCTACAATGAGCAGTTCTTC. Translated, it gives CASSFGAVSYNEQFF.

CDR3 sequence: CASSALGSRFF. CDR3 bases: TGTGCCAGCAGTGCCTTAGGGTCTCGGTTCTTC. V and J are TRBV2 and TRBJ2-1; D is unclear. The V gene lost 4 bases and the J gene lost 15 bases, with 13 bases spanning the gap. Germline V gene data show CDR1 as SNHLY and CDR2 as FYNNEI. This CDR3 comprises 11 residues. Full variable domain (outside the CDR3, taken from reference TRBV2 and TRBJ2-1): EPEVTQTPSHQVTQMGQEVILRCVPISNHLYFYWYRQILGQKVEFLVSFYNNEISEKSEIFDDQFSVERPDGSNFTLKIRSTKLEDSAMYFCASSALGSRFFGPGTRLTVL.

As to this clonotype: The DNA is omitted, as the CDR3 cannot be located on it reliably, and the CDR3 follows TCRdb's listing. The chain's CDR3 is CASSLSRNRTPGSCFF. The chain is built from TRBV7-3 and TRBJ2-2. Germline loops: CDR1 SGHTA, CDR2 FQGTGA. The CDR3 is 16 residues long, counting both termini.

V gene TRBV9 combines with J gene TRBJ2-1, with 8 bases matching TRBD2. Trimming cost V 4 bases and J 7 bases; bases outside gene matches: 19. Germline V gene lookup returns CDR1 SGDLS and CDR2 YYNGEE. The CDR3 sequence is 18 residues long. CDR3 protein: CASSLNRVLAGKLNEQFF. CDR3 in DNA: TGTGCCAGCAGCCTGAACAGGGTTTTAGCGGGAAAGTTGAATGAGCAGTTCTTC. Full variable domain (outside the CDR3, taken from reference TRBV9 and TRBJ2-1): DSGVTQTPKHLITATGQRVTLRCSPRSGDLSVYWYQQSLDQGLQFLIQYYNGEERAKGNILERFSAQQFPDLHSELNLSSLELGDSALYFCASSLNRVLAGKLNEQFFGPGTRLTVL.

The rearrangement links TRBV30 to TRBJ1-2; 7 bases match TRBD1. V lost 3 bases to trimming and J lost 1 base; unmatched junction nucleotides: 8. The CDR3 covers 15 residues. The germline gives CDR1 GTSNPN, CDR2 SVGIG (reference sequence). CDR3 bases: TGTGCCTGGAGGGGGGACAGTAACCTTAACTATGGCTACACCTTC. As protein: CAWRGDSNLNYGYTF.

V usage is TRBV14 and J usage is TRBJ2-7, with 7 bases fitting TRBD1. The CDR3 is 16 amino acids. V gave up 1 base and J gave up 0 bases; unmatched junction bases: 6. Per the germline V gene, CDR1 is SGHDN and CDR2 is FVKESK. CDR3 in DNA: TGTGCCAGCAGCCAAGGAGGGGGACAGACCTCCTACGAGCAGTACTTC. Residues: CASSQGGGQTSYEQYF.

V gene TRBV5-1 combines with J gene TRBJ2-7; 9 positions match TRBD1. This CDR3 has 16 amino acids. The junction had 11 bases not matched to a gene; V was cut back by 1 base and J by 6 bases. The germline gives CDR1 SGHRS, CDR2 YFSETQ. CDR3 in amino acids: CASSLYPGTGRFEQYF. The CDR3 DNA reads as TGCGCCAGCAGCTTGTATCCCGGGACAGGGCGGTTCGAGCAGTACTTC.

The chain carries TRBV3-1 and TRBJ2-7, with a possible D match to TRBD1 (5 bases). V gave up 0 bases and J gave up 2 bases, with 11 bases separating them. The germline V gene has CDR1 LGHDT and CDR2 YNNKEL (reference sequence). The CDR3 length is 15 residues. The CDR3: CASSQDEQATYEQYF. CDR3 sequence (DNA): TGTGCCAGCAGCCAAGATGAACAGGCTACCTACGAGCAGTACTTC.

The chain has TRBV4-1 and TRBJ2-1, with 8 bases lining up with TRBD2. Germline CDR1 reads MGHRA; CDR2 reads YSYEKL. The CDR3 extends over 16 amino acids. Trimming at V came to 0 bases and at J to 0 bases, leaving 1 base not matched to a gene. The chain's CDR3 is CASSQESGSSYNEQFF. As DNA, the CDR3 is TGCGCCAGCAGCCAAGAAAGCGGGAGCTCCTACAATGAGCAGTTCTTC.

The V call is TRBV27, the J call TRBJ2-1; TRBD1 or TRBD2 may be the D gene (5 bases each). CDR1 and CDR2 from the germline V gene are MNHEY and SMNVEV (reference sequence). V was cut by 8 bases and J by 6 bases, with 17 bases left in between. The CDR3 sequence is 14 residues long. The CDR3, as DNA: TGTGCCAGCGGGAACGGGGCTAACGGCAATGAGCAGTTCTTC. Its translation is CASGNGANGNEQFF.

The chain has TRBV10-2 and TRBJ2-7, with D perhaps matching TRBD2 (6 bases). With 1 base removed from V and 5 bases from J, the gap between germline ends came to 18 bases. Germline CDR1 reads WSHSY; CDR2 reads SAAADI. This CDR3 spans 16 amino acids. The CDR3 DNA reads TGCGCCAGCAGTGAGTGGGGGGACGGGGAATTGGACGAGCAGTACTTC. Translated, it gives CASSEWGDGELDEQYF.